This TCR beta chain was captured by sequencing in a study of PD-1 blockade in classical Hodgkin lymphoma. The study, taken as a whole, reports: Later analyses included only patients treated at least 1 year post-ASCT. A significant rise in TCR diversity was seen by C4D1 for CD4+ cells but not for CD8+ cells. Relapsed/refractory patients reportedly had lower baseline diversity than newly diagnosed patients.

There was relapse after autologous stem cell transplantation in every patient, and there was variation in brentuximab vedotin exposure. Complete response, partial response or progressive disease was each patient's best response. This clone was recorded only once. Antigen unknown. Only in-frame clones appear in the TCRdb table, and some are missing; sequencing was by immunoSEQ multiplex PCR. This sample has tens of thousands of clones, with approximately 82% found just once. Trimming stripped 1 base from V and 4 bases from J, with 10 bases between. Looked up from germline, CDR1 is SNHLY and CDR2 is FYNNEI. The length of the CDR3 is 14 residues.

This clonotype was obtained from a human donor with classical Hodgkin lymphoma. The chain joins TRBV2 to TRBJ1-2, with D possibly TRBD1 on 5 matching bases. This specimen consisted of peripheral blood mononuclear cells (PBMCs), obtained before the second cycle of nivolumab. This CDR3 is CASSEERRAYGYTF. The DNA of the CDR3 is TGTGCCAGCAGTGAAGAGCGCAGGGCCTATGGCTACACCTTC.